The rows below give T cell receptor beta chains drawn from one sample of a study of T-cell reconstitution after alpha-beta-depleted transplantation in children. Each CDR3 protein gets one entry after TCRdb re-called the PCR reads with MiXCR. The sample contains a few hundred thousand distinct CDR3 sequences, approximately 23% of which appear only once. Source: PBMCs, mostly from graft donor cells, taken 180 days after TCRalphabeta/CD19-depleted stem cell transplant. The receptors stem from a male patient younger than 18 who had a stem cell transplant for acute lymphoblastic leukemia, so the T cells may come from the graft donor. Both conserved end residues are part of each CDR3. Each record gives: CDR3 protein, V gene, clone size. Not every row has a clone size; where given, it reads once, few, many or a size class.

CDR3 protein: CSVTGGENYGYTF
V gene: TRBV29-1
clone size: many

CDR3 protein: CASRTSGRATDTQYF
V gene: TRBV7-6
clone size: -

CDR3 protein: CASSLGSPGFGKLFF
V gene: TRBV7-2
clone size: few

CDR3 protein: CSARTGPYEQYF
V gene: TRBV20-1
clone size: -

CDR3 protein: CASSFRTSGRATDTQYF
V gene: TRBV27
clone size: few

CDR3 protein: CASSPDGFPGTQYF
V gene: TRBV7-9
clone size: -

CDR3 protein: CASSPRPPSGRGDEQYF
V gene: TRBV18
clone size: -

CDR3 protein: CASSYSGHLATNEKLFF
V gene: TRBV6-5
clone size: -

CDR3 protein: CASSVLGESDEQFF
V gene: TRBV27
clone size: -

CDR3 protein: CASSAGQHTDTQYF
V gene: TRBV5-8
clone size: -

CDR3 protein: CASSAQRVRPYNEQFF
V gene: TRBV9
clone size: few

CDR3 protein: CASSQDHRLRLGETAGRDYGYTF
V gene: TRBV4-1
clone size: few

CDR3 protein: CASSLSSVTTDTQYF
V gene: TRBV5-1
clone size: -

CDR3 protein: CASSPSVALSYNEQFF
V gene: TRBV9
clone size: many

CDR3 protein: CSVSPQGTYEQYF
V gene: TRBV29-1
clone size: few

CDR3 protein: CASSFLSASHEQFF
V gene: TRBV5-8
clone size: -

CDR3 protein: CASSPFDRSYEQYF
V gene: TRBV2
clone size: many

CDR3 protein: CASSYFTQGPYGYTF
V gene: TRBV6-2/TRBV6-3
clone size: few

CDR3 protein: CASSVGDHTEALF
V gene: TRBV9
clone size: -

CDR3 protein: CSVRDRVGTEAFF
V gene: TRBV29-1
clone size: few

CDR3 protein: CASRDTGAGYGYTF
V gene: TRBV6-1
clone size: -

CDR3 protein: CASSQDSGGPYEQYF
V gene: TRBV4-1
clone size: -

CDR3 protein: CAISVQGPSYGYTF
V gene: TRBV10-3
clone size: few

CDR3 protein: CASSTRYRGRNEKLFF
V gene: TRBV5-1
clone size: -

CDR3 protein: CASSQSWTGRDTEAFF
V gene: TRBV4-1
clone size: few

CDR3 protein: CASTERGNEQFF
V gene: TRBV25-1
clone size: few

CDR3 protein: CASSPSTGKEIF
V gene: TRBV7-9
clone size: -

CDR3 protein: CASWAFFGSTDTQYF
V gene: TRBV28
clone size: once

CDR3 protein: CASSVDPGQGDTEAFF
V gene: TRBV9
clone size: few

CDR3 protein: CASSFGWQSAYEQYF
V gene: TRBV12-3/TRBV12-4
clone size: -

CDR3 protein: CASSSPGWYYGYTF
V gene: TRBV6-4
clone size: -